The T cell receptor beta chain under discussion was sequenced for a study of shared clonotypes between healthy human individuals. The length of the CDR3 is 12 residues. Only CD45RO-negative cells positively selected for CCR7 counted as naive CD8 cells, so terminally differentiated effector memory CD45RA+ cells were excluded. Execution of the assay was at deep level. It was across several immunoSEQ plates that each subset's genomic DNA was evenly split. Source study methods: With immunoSEQ giving junction-only sequences and no quality scores, filtering differed. Libraries were prepared by immunoSEQ multiplex PCR; TCRdb keeps only in-frame clonotypes and omits some of them. Clone size and V and J calls were adopted from that table, with D and trimming inferred from the DNA. This sample has some 2.1 million clones, with around 95% found just once.

This clonotype originated in a man aged 18 to 35 in good health. Some clones in this sample may be carry-over from other donors' samples. The rearrangement uses TRBV21-1 and TRBJ1-5. TRBV21-1 is marked as a pseudogene. Source material: naive CD8+ T cells from PBMCs. CDR3 residues: CASSGREDPQHF. The DNA for the CDR3 is TGTGCCAGCAGTGGCAGGGAGGATCCCCAGCATTTT.